This T cell receptor (beta chain) was identified during a study of cytomegalovirus exposure and HLA in healthy donors. Study-wide points: In most subjects, TCR beta sequences reportedly gave accurate predictions of HLA-A and HLA-B alleles.

As for this clone: The antigen is not known.

The PCR made use of 60 Vbeta and 13 Jbeta primers. Using immunoSEQ multiplex PCR, the repertoire was profiled, and TCRdb retains in-frame clones only, with some absent. Here the sample table reports 60,000 to 75,000 clones. This clonotype was sampled from a female donor in good health and CMV-seropositive. The specimen sequenced was PBMCs.

The CDR3 DNA is TGCGCCAGCAGCTTGGGCGATTTAGGAGGGAATCAGCCCCAGCATTTT. This codes for CASSLGDLGGNQPQHF. V gene TRBV5-1 combines with J gene TRBJ1-5, with D uncertain. The ends were cut back, 0 bases at V and 4 bases at J, with 14 bases in the middle. The CDR3 is 16 amino acids. Germline CDR1 and CDR2: SGHRS and YFSETQ.